This entry describes one T cell receptor (beta chain). The antigen is unknown. This sample is part of a study of cytomegalovirus exposure and HLA in healthy donors. Study background: Falling in the Caucasian-associated ancestry cluster were 81% of about 400 genotyped donors.

PCR was performed using 60 Vbeta and 13 Jbeta primers. Sequencing was performed with immunoSEQ multiplex PCR; in TCRdb, only in-frame clones are kept and a portion is missing. The data contain approximately 190,000 clones, just under 70% of them singletons. General study points: Presence/absence comparisons presumed near-even sequencing depth among donors. A few CMV-associated chains were confirmed in vitro to be specific for CMV antigens.

Sequences were obtained from PBMCs. The receptor was isolated from a man aged 40-55 years in good health and CMV-seropositive.

CDR3 region: CASSRTPRGSSNQPQHF. DNA of the CDR3: TGTGCCAGCAGTCGAACCCCCAGGGGGTCTAGCAATCAGCCCCAGCATTTT. The chain has TRBV2 and TRBJ1-5; 7 bases align to TRBD1. The length of the CDR3 is 17 residues. CDR1 is SNHLY, CDR2 FYNNEI, per germline. V shed 5 bases, J shed 0 bases, and the junction held 10 bases outside the gene matches.